These T cell receptor beta chains were read from a single sample in a study of T cells in Graves' hyperthyroidism and ophthalmopathy. TCRdb ran MiXCR on the multiplex PCR reads and lists one entry per CDR3 protein. The table shows 610,000 or so distinct CDR3 sequences, with roughly 50% occurring only once. The sequencing input was peripheral blood or thyroid tissue (not recorded which). These receptors were collected from a woman under 30 with Graves' hyperthyroidism. The CDR3 runs from the conserved cysteine through the conserved F or W. A D gene is named only where the DNA matches it firmly. Size is stated for part of the rows, as once, few or many counts, or as a class when the clone is expanded.

TRBJ2-2 | - | many | TRBV7-9 | CASSLDTRTLTGELFF | TGTGCCAGCAGCTTAGACACCCGTACACTCACCGGGGAGCTGTTTTTT
TRBJ2-2 | - | many | TRBV20-1 | CSAREDSPYGGELFF | TGCAGTGCTAGAGAGGATAGCCCTTACGGCGGGGAGCTGTTTTTT
TRBJ1-6 | - | many | TRBV20-1 | CSAPAARLGRESPLHF | TGCAGTGCTCCGGCGGCCCGATTAGGGAGGGAATCACCCCTCCACTTT
TRBJ2-7 | - | many | TRBV12-3/TRBV12-4 | CASSLSLATYEQYF | TGTGCCAGCAGTTTAAGTCTAGCGACCTACGAGCAGTACTTC
TRBJ2-7 | - | few | TRBV6-5 | CASSSASVQASNEQYF | TGTGCCAGCAGTTCCGCCTCCGTCCAGGCTTCTAACGAGCAGTACTTC
TRBJ1-1 | - | many | TRBV5-1 | CASRATVNTEAFF | TGCGCCAGCAGGGCGACAGTGAACACTGAAGCTTTCTTT
TRBJ1-3 | - | - | TRBV7-9 | CASSPPWGEASGNTIYF | TGTGCCAGCAGTCCTCCTTGGGGGGAGGCGTCTGGAAACACCATATATTTT
TRBJ2-7 | - | many | TRBV6-5 | CASSHGRFYEQYF | TGTGCCAGCAGTCACGGCCGATTCTACGAGCAGTACTTC
TRBJ2-7 | - | many | TRBV7-9 | CASSLVGGFEQYF | TGTGCCAGCAGCTTAGTTGGGGGGTTCGAGCAGTACTTC
TRBJ2-7 | - | few | TRBV5-8 | CASSLSGGRYEQYF | TGTGCCAGCAGCTTGAGTGGGGGCCGCTACGAGCAGTACTTC
TRBJ2-5 | TRBD1 | - | TRBV2 | CASRWPGGETQYF | TGTGCCAGCAGGTGGCCAGGGGGAGAGACCCAGTACTTC
TRBJ2-5 | - | many | TRBV20-1 | CSASAWSQETQYF | TGCAGTGCTAGTGCATGGAGCCAAGAGACCCAGTACTTC
TRBJ2-7 | - | - | TRBV2 | CASSEWGEQYF | TGTGCCAGCAGTGAGTGGGGCGAGCAGTACTTC
TRBJ2-3 | - | - | TRBV7-9 | CAAPTAGTDTQYF | TGTGCCGCCCCCACGGCGGGCACAGATACGCAGTATTTT
TRBJ1-5 | TRBD1 | - | TRBV7-9 | CASSPTGGQGYNQPQHF | TGTGCCAGCAGCCCTACAGGAGGACAGGGCTACAATCAGCCCCAGCATTTT
TRBJ2-2 | - | - | TRBV7-7 | CASSQSGSGTGELFF | TGTGCCAGCAGCCAAAGCGGGTCGGGCACCGGGGAGCTGTTTTTT
TRBJ1-5 | - | - | TRBV7-9 | CASSISGTSNEHF | TGTGCCAGCAGCATCTCCGGGACTAGCAATGAGCATTTT